The next 29 T cell receptor beta chains were all read from a single sample in a study of tumor-infiltrating lymphocytes in glioblastoma multiforme. Multiple V-beta primers and a C-beta primer amplified TCRB from RNA. TCRdb passed the multiplex PCR reads through MiXCR, listing each CDR3 protein once. The table shows about 32,000 distinct CDR3 sequences, with roughly two thirds occurring only once. Source material: brain tumor tissue. All receptors derive from a male donor with glioblastoma.

Only one count was recorded for this clonotype. This chain links TRBV21-1 with TRBJ2-1; the D call in the table, TRBD1, was not verified against the DNA. TRBV21-1 is noted as a pseudogene. The length of the CDR3 is 11 residues. The CDR3 DNA follows: TGTGCCGACAGGTGTTACAATGAGCAGTTCTTC. This gives the protein CADRCYNEQFF.

With regard to this clonotype: Germline is not matched at one junction end, which may reflect a read error. The V gene is TRBV11-2, the J gene TRBJ2-2, with D possibly called TRBD1 or TRBD2 (7 bases each). The CDR3 is 17 amino acids. Germline CDR1 and CDR2: SGHAT and FQNNGV. CDR3 DNA sequence: TGTGCCTGCAGCGCCCAGGGAGGGGGCTTGAGGACCGGGGGGCTGTTTTTT. Residues: CACSAQGGGLRTGGLFF.

The CDR3 here is CASSPEWGSGELFF. The CDR3 region has the DNA TGTGCCAGCAGCCCGGAGTGGGGATCCGGGGAGCTGTTTTTT. The chain joins TRBV11-3 to TRBJ2-2; D not certain. Germline V CDR1 and CDR2: SGHNT, YENEEA. The CDR3 covers 14 residues. Between the trimmed V and J ends, which lost 5 bases and 6 bases, there was a span of 13 bases.

About this clonotype: The conserved closing phenylalanine or tryptophan is absent in this CDR3, likely reflecting a read error. The limits of the CDR3 on the DNA are not certain, so only TCRdb's listed CDR3 is given. V gene TRBV29-1 combines with J gene TRBJ2-7; the D segment call TRBD2 is taken from the table without a DNA check. Germline values: CDR1 SQVTM, CDR2 ANQGSEA. Counting both end residues, the CDR3 totals 16 amino acids. CDR3 amino acids: CSVELSGSTGRYEQCY.

This clonotype was seen ten or more times. This chain joins TRBV12-3 or TRBV12-4 and TRBJ2-1, with 9 bases matching TRBD2. CDR3 length: 16 residues. The V and J ends lost 6 bases and 5 bases, in that order; junction bases with no gene match: 11. The DNA for the CDR3 is TGTGCCAGCAGCCGGGCGGTAGCGGGAGTGCACAATGAGCAGTTCTTC. Amino acids: CASSRAVAGVHNEQFF.

The genes are TRBV11-3 and TRBJ1-5, with D hard to call. V lost 7 bases, J lost 5 bases, and 0 bases lay in between. This CDR3 contains 9 residues. The germline V gene has CDR1 SGHNT and CDR2 YENEEA. The CDR3 nucleotides are TGTGCCAGCAATCAGCCCCAGCATTTT. It is translated as CASNQPQHF.

This clonotype showed up many times. This chain links TRBV10-3 with TRBJ2-1; 8 bases align to TRBD2. CDR1 ENHRY and CDR2 SYGVKD come from the germline V gene. V gave up 0 bases and J gave up 8 bases; unmatched junction bases: 9. This CDR3 is built from 16 residues. The chain's CDR3 is CAISESLYSGDDEQFF. CDR3 nucleotides: TGTGCCATCAGTGAGTCCCTCTATAGCGGGGACGATGAGCAGTTCTTC.

With regard to this clonotype: The junction and the germline gene differ at one end; a read error may be behind it. This rearrangement joins TRBV4-1 to TRBJ2-5, with TRBD1 matching over 11 bases. The CDR3 spans 15 residues. Germline values: CDR1 MGHRA, CDR2 YSYEKL. The CDR3 sequence: CTSIQDGQGAKTQYF. The CDR3 DNA reads as TGCACCAGCATCCAAGACGGACAGGGGGCAAAGACCCAGTACTTC.

As regards this clonotype: The conserved phenylalanine or tryptophan is not found at the CDR3 terminus, so this likely reflects a read error. The chain joins TRBV28 to TRBJ1-1; 7 nucleotides align to TRBD1. The CDR3 is made up of 14 amino acids. V shed 3 bases and J 0 bases; nucleotides not matched to a gene: 1. The germline V gene encodes CDR1 MDHEN and CDR2 SYDVKM. The CDR3: CASSFGTVNTEAFL. The CDR3 DNA reads as TGTGCCAGCAGTTTCGGGACAGTGAACACTGAAGCTTTCTTA.

To note about this clonotype: Just one base apart from a much larger clone, this may be a read error. The V and J genes are TRBV2 and TRBJ2-1; TRBD2 might be the D (6 bases). Germline CDR1 is SNHLY and CDR2 is FYNNEI. There are 14 residues in the CDR3. The CDR3 region has the DNA TGTGTCAGCAGTGAAAGGCGGAGGGATGCTGAGCAGTTCTTC. Its translation is CVSSERRRDAEQFF.

This clonotype was detected many times. This chain links TRBV6-5 with TRBJ1-5; D gene ambiguous. This CDR3 contains 14 residues. The V gene's germline CDR1 is MNHEY and CDR2 SVGAGI. V dropped 6 bases and J dropped 3 bases, with 12 bases sitting between them. The CDR3 is CASSPRRDNQPQHF. The CDR3 DNA reads TGTGCCAGCAGCCCCCGCAGAGACAATCAGCCCCAGCATTTT.

The CDR3 sequence is CASRYGLSGGETQYF. In DNA, the CDR3 is TGCGCCAGCAGGTACGGACTATCGGGAGGGGAGACCCAGTACTTC. V gene TRBV10-2 combines with J gene TRBJ2-5; TRBD2 matches at 8 bases. V was pared by 6 bases and J by 5 bases, with 11 bases of the junction left unmatched. Looked up from germline, CDR1 is WSHSY and CDR2 is SAAADI. CDR3 size: 15 residues.

This clonotype is medium-sized (0.01 to 0.1%) by share. The chain links TRBV11-3 to TRBJ2-1, with a possible D match to TRBD1 (7 bases). V lost 6 bases to trimming and J lost 5 bases, with 11 bases between them. The V gene's germline CDR1 is SGHNT and CDR2 YENEEA. The length of the CDR3 is 13 residues. This chain's CDR3 is CASRAGGNNEQFF. CDR3 nucleotide sequence: TGTGCCAGCAGGGCAGGGGGGAACAATGAGCAGTTCTTC.

The chain couples TRBV29-1 to TRBJ2-3; TRBD2 aligns across 11 bases. The CDR3 contains 17 residues. Germline assignment: CDR1 SQVTM and CDR2 ANQGSEA. CDR3 coding DNA: TGCAGTGTAGCGGGAGGGCTTTTTGTCCGATTCCCAGATACGCAGTATTTT. Translated: CSVAGGLFVRFPDTQYF.

This clonotype was seen a few times. This chain uses TRBV11-2 with TRBJ2-1, with no clear D. CDR3 length: 15 amino acids. Trimming pared 0 bases from V and 0 bases from J, leaving 6 bases between. CDR1 and CDR2 (germline): SGHAT, FQNNGV. This CDR3 is CASSLDISSYNEQFF. CDR3 nucleotide sequence: TGTGCCAGCAGCTTAGACATCAGCTCCTACAATGAGCAGTTCTTC. The entire variable domain, with the rest obtained from reference TRBV11-2 and TRBJ2-1, is as follows: EAGVAQSPRYKIIEKRQSVAFWCNPISGHATLYWYQQILGQGPKLLIQFQNNGVVDDSQLPKDRFSAERLKGVDSTLKIQPAKLEDSAVYLCASSLDISSYNEQFFGPGTRLTVL.

The gene calls are TRBV11-2 and TRBJ2-3; 7 bases align to TRBD2. V lost 5 bases, J lost 2 bases, and 1 base stayed unmatched. The CDR3 length is 13 residues. CDR1 is SGHAT and CDR2 is FQNNGV in the germline V gene. CDR3 DNA: TGTGCCAGCAGCCTAGCGGCCACAGATACGCAGTATTTT. It translates to CASSLAATDTQYF.

A remark on this clonotype: Sequence at one end of the junction differs from germline and may be a read error. J is TRBJ1-1 and V is TRBV11-2; no firm D call. The CDR3 is 13 amino acids. Germline V gene lookup returns CDR1 SGHAT and CDR2 FQNNGV. The CDR3 is CANSYVRNTEAFF. In nucleotides, the CDR3 is TGTGCCAACAGCTATGTCAGGAATACTGAAGCTTTCTTT.

The rearrangement links TRBV11-2 to TRBJ2-7; D might be TRBD2 (6 bases). This CDR3 contains 13 residues. The ends were cut back, 5 bases at V and 0 bases at J, with 8 bases in the middle. Germline V gene sequence: CDR1 SGHAT, CDR2 FQNNGV. The CDR3 spells CASSPGDSYEQYF. The DNA for the CDR3 is TGTGCCAGCAGCCCGGGGGACTCCTACGAGCAGTACTTC.

This CDR3 reads CASSALSGELFF. The CDR3 nucleotides read TGCGCCAGCAGCGCTCTCTCCGGGGAGCTGTTTTTT. The chain uses TRBV10-1 and TRBJ2-2; no firm D call. V was cut by 6 bases and J by 6 bases, with 8 bases left in between. The CDR3 loop spans 12 amino acids. Germline V gene sequence: CDR1 WNHNN, CDR2 SYGVQD (reference sequence).

Concerning this clonotype itself: A much bigger clone sits one base away, suggesting this may be a read error. The chain employs TRBV4-1 and TRBJ2-4; D unclear. Germline lookup yields CDR1 MGHRA and CDR2 YSYEKL. The CDR3 runs 14 residues. The CDR3 sequence: CARSQDQAKNIQYF. Written as DNA, the CDR3 is TGCGCCAGAAGCCAAGATCAGGCCAAAAACATTCAGTACTTC.

Only a few counts were recorded for this clonotype. A read error may be the cause here, since a much bigger clone is one base away. The chain carries TRBV30 and TRBJ1-4; D is possibly TRBD1 (5 bases). Trimming stripped 0 bases from V and 8 bases from J, with 13 bases between. Germline V gene lookup returns CDR1 GTSNPN and CDR2 SVGIG (reference sequence). The CDR3 totals 14 residues. In DNA form, the CDR3 reads TGTGCCTGGAGTGTGGGACGGATAAGGGAAAAACTGTTTTTT. Translating gives CAWSVGRIREKLFF.

This clonotype occurred a few times. A single base separates this from a much larger clone, so it may be a read error. The CDR3 ends on some other residue instead of the conserved phenylalanine or tryptophan, so this is likely a read error. The chain uses TRBV7-8 and TRBJ2-5; D not resolved. Germline values: CDR1 SGHVS, CDR2 FQNEAQ. The V and J ends lost 5 bases and 4 bases respectively, with 8 bases between them. The CDR3 is 12 residues long. The CDR3 DNA is TGTGCCAGCAGCCCTATCCGAGAGACCCAGTACCTC. It yields the protein CASSPIRETQYL.

Ten or more counts support this clonotype. V usage is TRBV5-4 and J usage is TRBJ2-2; no definite D call. The V end was cut by 4 bases, the J end by 3 bases, with 16 bases between. This CDR3 region has 16 residues. Germline V lookup: CDR1 SGHNT, CDR2 YYREEE (reference sequence). CDR3 in DNA: TGTGCCAGCAGCGCCCCGCCGTCAGGCGACACCGGGGAGCTGTTTTTT. Its translation is CASSAPPSGDTGELFF.

This rearrangement joins TRBV6-1 to TRBJ2-3; 11 positions match TRBD2. CDR3 size: 16 residues. Germline V CDR1 and CDR2: MNHNS, SASEGT. The J segment lost 4 bases and the V segment lost 6 bases, leaving 9 bases of the junction unmatched. The CDR3 DNA reads TGTGCCAGCAGCGACCTACTAGCGGGAGTATCAGATACGCAGTATTTT. Its protein product is CASSDLLAGVSDTQYF.

This clonotype was seen a single time. The chain has TRBV20-1 and TRBJ2-1; D might be TRBD1 (6 bases). The V end was cut by 6 bases, the J end by 12 bases, with 27 bases between. CDR3 length: 15 amino acids. CDR1 DFQATT and CDR2 SNEGSKA come from the germline V gene (reference sequence). This chain's CDR3 is CSAGARRIGSDGQFF. CDR3 DNA: TGCAGTGCGGGGGCTCGGAGGATAGGGTCGGATGGGCAGTTCTTC.

This clonotype was recorded only once. Since no conserved phenylalanine or tryptophan closes the CDR3, a read error is the likely cause. This chain's CDR3 is CASNLLGQETQYS. Here the CDR3 DNA reads TGTGCCAGCAATTTATTAGGCCAAGAGACCCAGTACTCC. The rearrangement links TRBV12-3 or TRBV12-4 to TRBJ2-5, with no clear D. The CDR3 runs to 13 residues.

Notes on this clonotype: A read error may account for a junction end that differs from germline. The chain joins TRBV7-8 to TRBJ2-7; D may correspond to TRBD1 or TRBD2 (5 bases each). The length of the CDR3 is 16 residues. CDR1 and CDR2 from the germline V gene are SGHVS and FQNEAQ. This CDR3 is CASNLEGTVTSYEQYF. The CDR3 DNA follows: TGTGCCAGCAACTTAGAGGGGACGGTTACCTCCTACGAGCAGTACTTC.

Many counts were recorded for this clonotype. The V gene is TRBV20-1, the J gene TRBJ2-3; 10 bases line up with TRBD2. This CDR3 has 11 amino acids. In germline, CDR1 is DFQATT, CDR2 SNEGSKA (reference sequence). The DNA of the CDR3 is TGCTTAGCGGGGGGACCAGATACGCAGTATTTT. Protein sequence: CLAGGPDTQYF.

This clonotype was detected a few times. Sequence at one end of the junction differs from germline and may be a read error. The chain carries TRBV11-2 and TRBJ1-2; D is possibly TRBD1 (5 bases). Germline values: CDR1 SGHAT, CDR2 FQNNGV. The CDR3 contains 13 residues. The CDR3 coding sequence is TGTGCCAGCAGCCAAGGGGATTGGATTGGCAACACCTTC. Protein product: CASSQGDWIGNTF.